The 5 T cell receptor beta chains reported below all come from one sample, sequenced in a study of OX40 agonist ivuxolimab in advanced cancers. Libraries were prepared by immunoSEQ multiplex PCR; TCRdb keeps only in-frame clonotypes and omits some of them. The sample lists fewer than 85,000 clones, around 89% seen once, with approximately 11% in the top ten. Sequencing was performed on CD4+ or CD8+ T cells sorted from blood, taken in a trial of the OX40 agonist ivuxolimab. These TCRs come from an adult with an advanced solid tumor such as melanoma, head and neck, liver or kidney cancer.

CDR3 nucleotide sequence: TGTGCCAGCAGTTCGGGACTAGCGGGATACAATGAGCAGTTCTTC. This codes for CASSSGLAGYNEQFF. This chain joins TRBV27 and TRBJ2-1, with TRBD2 matching over 13 bases. Germline V CDR1 and CDR2: MNHEY, SMNVEV (reference sequence). This CDR3 has 15 amino acids. V dropped 4 bases and J dropped 4; count of bases not matched to a gene: 1.

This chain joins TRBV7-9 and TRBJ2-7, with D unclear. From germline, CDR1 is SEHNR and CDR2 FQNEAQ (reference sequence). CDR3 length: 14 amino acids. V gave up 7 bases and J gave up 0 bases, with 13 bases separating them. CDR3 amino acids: CASNDNPLSYEQYF. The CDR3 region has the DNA TGTGCCAGCAATGACAACCCGCTCTCCTACGAGCAGTACTTC.

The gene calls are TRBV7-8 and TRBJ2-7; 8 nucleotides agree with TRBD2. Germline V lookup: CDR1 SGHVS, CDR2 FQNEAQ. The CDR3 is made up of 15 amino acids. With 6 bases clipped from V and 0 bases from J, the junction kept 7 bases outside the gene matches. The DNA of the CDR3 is TGTGCCAGCAGATATAGCGGGACTAGCTCCTACGAGCAGTACTTC. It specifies CASRYSGTSSYEQYF. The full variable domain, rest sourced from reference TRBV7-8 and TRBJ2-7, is GAGVSQSPRYKVAKRGQDVALRCDPISGHVSLFWYQQALGQGPEFLTYFQNEAQLDKSGLPSDRFFAERPEGSVSTLKIQRTQQEDSAVYLCASRYSGTSSYEQYFGPGTRLTVT.

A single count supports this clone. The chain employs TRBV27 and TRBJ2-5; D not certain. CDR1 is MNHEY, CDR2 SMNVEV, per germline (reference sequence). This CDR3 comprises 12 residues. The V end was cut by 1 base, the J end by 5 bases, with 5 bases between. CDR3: CASSLLGETQYF. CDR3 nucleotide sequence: TGTGCCAGCAGTTTATTGGGGGAGACCCAGTACTTC.

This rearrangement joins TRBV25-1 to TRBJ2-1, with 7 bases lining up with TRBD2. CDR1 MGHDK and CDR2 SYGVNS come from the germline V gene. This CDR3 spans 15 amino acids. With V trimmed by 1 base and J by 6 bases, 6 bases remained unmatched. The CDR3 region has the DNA TGTGCCAGCAGTGAATCCCCACTAGCGAGCAATGAGCAGTTCTTC. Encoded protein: CASSESPLASNEQFF.